This T cell receptor (beta chain) originates from a study of CD8+ T cells in alopecia areata. RNA, once extracted, was reverse transcribed into cDNA for use as the sequencing template. Data came from immunoSEQ multiplex PCR; TCRdb stores just in-frame clones and leaves some out. The sample lists some 180,000 clones, less than 70% occurring once. Trimming at V came to 4 bases and at J to 3 bases, leaving 2 bases not matched to a gene. The CDR3 contains 12 residues. CDR1 and CDR2 from the germline V gene are SQVTM and ANQGSEA. Concerning this clone itself: The same CDR3 arises from other DNA sequences in this sample as well.

Indicated treatment: oral pan-JAK inhibitor, 5-10 mg twice daily. The receptor was derived from a human donor with alopecia areata. The specimen was CD8+ T cells sorted from blood, collected at week 24, from a patient treated with tofacitinib. This chain connects TRBV29-1 to TRBJ1-2; 7 nucleotides line up with TRBD1. The CDR3 DNA sequence: TGCAGCGTTGTCGGACAGGACTATGGCTACACCTTC. Encoded protein: CSVVGQDYGYTF.